Only a few counts were recorded for the clone carrying this T cell receptor beta chain. Its antigen is not identified. Between the trimmed V and J ends, which lost 2 bases and 4 bases, there was a span of 11 bases. This CDR3 has 15 amino acids. Germline assignment: CDR1 SGHTA and CDR2 FQGNSA. This sample was taken from a study of vaccination and CD4 T cells after COVID-19. Study details: As their vaccination, participants received two doses of either BNT162b2 or mRNA-1273 vaccine.

Documented treatment: roughly 10-day PBMC culture with coronavirus spike peptide pools or control peptides (ViraFEST assay). Cell culture was performed with around 2 million PBMCs per well in the presence of approximately 10 IU/ml IL-2 and 10 ug/ml peptide pools. General study results and limits: SARS-CoV-2-reactive clonotypes showed a nonsignificant median rise from roughly 21 to 40. No early post-infection timepoints were studied, and convalescent patients studied were relatively few.

An Oncomine TCR Beta short-read assay was used to sequence the DNA from cultured CD4+ T cells. TCRdb itself ran the PCR reads through MiXCR, one entry per CDR3 protein. The sample lists some 10,000 distinct CDR3 sequences, 50% to 70% occurring once. This clonotype was sampled from a human donor who had recovered from COVID-19. The sample taken for sequencing was CD4+ T cells from blood, cultured in vitro. The rearrangement uses TRBV7-2 and TRBJ2-2, with D perhaps TRBD2 (5 bases). The CDR3 sequence: CASSLSPRVTGELFF. The CDR3 DNA reads TGTGCCAGCAGCTTAAGCCCGAGGGTCACCGGGGAGCTGTTTTTT.